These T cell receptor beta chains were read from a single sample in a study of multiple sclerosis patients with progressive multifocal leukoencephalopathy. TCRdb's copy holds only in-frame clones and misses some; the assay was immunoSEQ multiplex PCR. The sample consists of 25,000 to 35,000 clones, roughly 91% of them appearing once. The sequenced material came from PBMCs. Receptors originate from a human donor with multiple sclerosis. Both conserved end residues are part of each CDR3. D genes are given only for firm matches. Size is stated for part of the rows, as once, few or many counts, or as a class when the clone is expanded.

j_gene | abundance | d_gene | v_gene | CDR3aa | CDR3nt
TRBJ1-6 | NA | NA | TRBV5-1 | CASSLDNSPLHF | TGCGCCAGCAGCTTGGATAATTCACCCCTCCACTTT
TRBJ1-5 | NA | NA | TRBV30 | CAWSKLDGNQPQHF | TGTGCCTGGAGTAAGCTGGATGGCAATCAGCCCCAGCATTTT
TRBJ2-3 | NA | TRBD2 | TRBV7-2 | CASSYAGGPADTQYF | TGTGCCAGCAGCTACGCGGGGGGGCCGGCAGATACGCAGTATTTT
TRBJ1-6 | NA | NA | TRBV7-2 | CASSLGGSLSLHF | TGTGCCAGCAGCTTAGGCGGCAGTCTCTCCCTCCACTTT
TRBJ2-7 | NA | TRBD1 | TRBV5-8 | CASSLVQGVYEQYF | TGTGCCAGCAGCTTGGTGCAGGGGGTCTACGAGCAGTACTTC
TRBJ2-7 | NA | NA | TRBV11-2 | CASDFAGEQYF | TGTGCCAGCGACTTCGCAGGGGAGCAGTACTTC
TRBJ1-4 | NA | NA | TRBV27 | CAIISQAGENEKLFF | TGTGCCATCATATCGCAGGCAGGGGAAAATGAAAAACTGTTTTTT
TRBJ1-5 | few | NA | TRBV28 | CASSFNYQGPQHF | TGTGCCAGCAGTTTCAACTATCAGGGGCCCCAGCATTTT
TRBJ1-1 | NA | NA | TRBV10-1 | CASNGRLEDTEAFF | TGCGCCAGCAATGGAAGGTTAGAGGACACTGAAGCTTTCTTT
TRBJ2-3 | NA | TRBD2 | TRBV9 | CASSLAGASKDTQYF | TGTGCCAGCAGCCTAGCGGGGGCCAGCAAAGATACGCAGTATTTT
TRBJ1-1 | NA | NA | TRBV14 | CASSQDKGQKNTEAFF | TGTGCCAGCAGCCAAGATAAAGGACAGAAGAACACTGAAGCTTTCTTT
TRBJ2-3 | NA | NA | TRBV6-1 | CASSESVGITDTQYF | TGTGCCAGCAGTGAATCTGTGGGGATCACAGATACGCAGTATTTT
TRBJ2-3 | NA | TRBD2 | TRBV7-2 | CASSLTAGGPDTQYF | TGTGCCAGCAGCTTAACGGCGGGGGGGCCAGATACGCAGTATTTT
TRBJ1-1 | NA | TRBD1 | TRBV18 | CASTATLPGQGAGKAFF | TGTGCCAGTACAGCAACTCTTCCGGGACAGGGGGCAGGAAAAGCTTTCTTT
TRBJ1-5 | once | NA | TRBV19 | CASSWSTSNQPQHF | TGTGCCAGTAGTTGGTCTACCAGCAATCAGCCCCAGCATTTT
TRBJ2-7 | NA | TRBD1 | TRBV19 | CASSNPGQISYEQYF | TGTGCCAGTAGTAACCCGGGACAGATTTCCTACGAGCAGTACTTC
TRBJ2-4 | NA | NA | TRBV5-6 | CASSLANLAKNIQYF | TGTGCCAGCAGCTTGGCCAACTTAGCCAAAAACATTCAGTACTTC
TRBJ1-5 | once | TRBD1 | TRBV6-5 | CASRPGTGWQPQHF | TGTGCCAGCAGACCGGGGACAGGGTGGCAGCCCCAGCATTTT
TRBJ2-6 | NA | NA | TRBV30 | CAGFRDSKVSGANVLTF | TGTGCCGGCTTCCGGGACTCTAAAGTCTCTGGGGCCAACGTCCTGACTTTC
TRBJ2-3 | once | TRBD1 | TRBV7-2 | CASSLDRGLTDTQYF | TGTGCCAGCAGCTTAGACAGGGGGCTGACAGATACGCAGTATTTT
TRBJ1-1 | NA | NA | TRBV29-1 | CSVVLRAFF | TGCAGCGTTGTTTTGAGAGCTTTCTTT
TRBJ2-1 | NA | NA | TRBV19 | CASSAPGRYNEQFF | TGTGCCAGTAGTGCCCCGGGACGCTACAATGAGCAGTTCTTC
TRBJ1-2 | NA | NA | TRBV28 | CASSLKGFGYTF | TGTGCCAGCAGTTTAAAGGGGTTTGGCTACACCTTC
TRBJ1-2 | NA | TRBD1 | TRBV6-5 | CASSYQGTDPYGYTF | TGTGCCAGCAGTTACCAAGGGACAGATCCTTATGGCTACACCTTC
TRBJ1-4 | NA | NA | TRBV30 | CAWSVGTGNEKLFF | TGTGCCTGGAGTGTCGGGACGGGTAATGAAAAACTGTTTTTT
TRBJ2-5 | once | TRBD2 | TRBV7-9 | CASSLGRTSGGAMIETQYF | TGTGCCAGCAGCTTAGGAAGGACTAGCGGGGGGGCCATGATCGAGACCCAGTACTTC
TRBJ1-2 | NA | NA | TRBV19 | CAASRTAGKTNYGYTF | TGTGCCGCCAGTAGGACCGCGGGGAAGACTAACTATGGCTACACCTTC
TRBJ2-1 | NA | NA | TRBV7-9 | CASSLAGGLISNEQFF | TGTGCCAGCAGCTTAGCCGGGGGGCTCATCTCCAATGAGCAGTTCTTC
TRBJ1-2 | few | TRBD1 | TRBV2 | CAIVNGQGNYGYTF | TGTGCCATCGTAAACGGACAGGGAAACTATGGCTACACCTTC
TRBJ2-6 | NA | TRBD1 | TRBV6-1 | CASSALDRAHDRANVLTF | TGTGCCAGCAGTGCCCTCGACAGGGCCCATGATCGGGCCAACGTCCTGACTTTC
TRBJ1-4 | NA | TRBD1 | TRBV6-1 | CASSVDRVNEKLFF | TGTGCCAGCAGTGTAGACAGGGTTAATGAAAAACTGTTTTTT
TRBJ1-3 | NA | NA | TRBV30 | CAWSTGLSGNTIYF | TGTGCCTGGAGCACAGGGTTATCTGGAAACACCATATATTTT
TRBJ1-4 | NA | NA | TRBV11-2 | CASSLAGRLNEKLFF | TGTGCCAGCAGCCTCGCGGGCAGGCTAAATGAAAAACTGTTTTTT
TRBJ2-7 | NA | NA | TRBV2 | CASSDIVEQYF | TGTGCCAGCAGTGATATTGTCGAGCAGTACTTC
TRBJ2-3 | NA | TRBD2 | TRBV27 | CASSPSAGGGTDTQYF | TGTGCCAGCAGTCCCTCTGCGGGGGGCGGCACAGATACGCAGTATTTT
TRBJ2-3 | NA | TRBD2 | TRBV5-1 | CASGLAGGADTQYF | TGCGCCAGCGGCTTGGCGGGGGGCGCAGATACGCAGTATTTT
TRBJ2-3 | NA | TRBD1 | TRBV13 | CASSSGTGFSFTDTQYF | TGTGCCAGCAGCTCCGGGACAGGGTTCTCATTCACAGATACGCAGTATTTT
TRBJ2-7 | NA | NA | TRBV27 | CASSRSGLNEQYF | TGTGCCAGCAGTCGGTCGGGCTTGAATGAGCAGTACTTC
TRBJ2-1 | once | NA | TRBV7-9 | CASSPRDPYNEQFF | TGTGCCAGCAGCCCCCGGGACCCCTACAATGAGCAGTTCTTC
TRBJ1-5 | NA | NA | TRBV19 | CASSIYGGSGNQPQHF | TGTGCCAGTAGTATATACGGGGGGTCGGGCAATCAGCCCCAGCATTTT
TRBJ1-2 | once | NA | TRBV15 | CATSAQRGGYYGYTF | TGTGCCACCAGCGCCCAGAGAGGGGGGTACTATGGCTACACCTTC
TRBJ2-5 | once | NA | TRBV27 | CASSSVGETQYF | TGTGCCAGCAGTTCGGTTGGAGAGACCCAGTACTTC
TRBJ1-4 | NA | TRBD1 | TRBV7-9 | CASSRDSLNEKLFF | TGTGCCAGCAGCCGGGACAGCTTAAATGAAAAACTGTTTTTT
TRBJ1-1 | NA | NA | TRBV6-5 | CASSYSGGRTEAFF | TGTGCCAGCAGTTATAGCGGGGGGCGAACTGAAGCTTTCTTT
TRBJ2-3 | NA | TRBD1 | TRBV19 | CATAGTGSTDTQYF | TGTGCCACCGCAGGGACAGGGAGCACAGATACGCAGTATTTT
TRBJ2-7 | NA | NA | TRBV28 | CASSLWRERYF | TGTGCCAGCAGTTTATGGAGGGAGCGGTACTTC
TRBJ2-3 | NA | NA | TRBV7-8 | CASSQYSGTNTDTQYF | TGTGCCAGCAGCCAATATTCCGGGACGAACACAGATACGCAGTATTTT
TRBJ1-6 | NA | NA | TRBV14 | CASGLQGTPLHF | TGTGCCAGTGGGCTCCAGGGCACCCCCCTCCACTTT
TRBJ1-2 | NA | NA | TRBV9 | CASSVGPGPNYGYTF | TGTGCCAGCAGCGTAGGGCCGGGACCGAATTATGGCTACACCTTC
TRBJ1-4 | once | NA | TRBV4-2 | CASSANHRDRAEKLFF | TGTGCCAGCAGCGCCAACCACCGGGACCGCGCTGAAAAACTGTTTTTT
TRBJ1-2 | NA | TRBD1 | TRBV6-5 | CASSEQGRYGYTF | TGTGCCAGCAGTGAACAGGGGCGGTATGGCTACACCTTC
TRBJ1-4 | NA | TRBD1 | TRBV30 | CAWRGTAEKLFF | TGTGCCTGGAGGGGGACAGCTGAAAAACTGTTTTTT
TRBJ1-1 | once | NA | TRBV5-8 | CASRPGRMNTEAFF | TGTGCCAGCAGGCCGGGACGGATGAACACTGAAGCTTTCTTT